These 17 T cell receptor beta chains came from one sample sequenced in a study of blood T cell repertoires in COVID-19. Only in-frame clones appear in the TCRdb table, and some are missing; sequencing was by immunoSEQ multiplex PCR. The sample carries around 250,000 clones, about 89% recorded once. The sample comprised PBMCs or T cells enriched from blood (not recorded which). All receptors derive from a human donor in a cohort exposed to, infected with or recovered from COVID-19 (not recorded which). The donor label of this sample is uncertain.

The chain uses TRBV19 and TRBJ1-2; D uncertain. Germline V gene sequence: CDR1 LNHDA, CDR2 SQIVND (reference sequence). Trimming cost V 0 bases and J 8 bases, with 10 bases left between them. The CDR3 has 13 amino acids. CDR3 sequence reads: CASSIDGPGGYTF. CDR3 DNA sequence: TGTGCCAGTAGTATAGATGGGCCGGGAGGCTACACCTTC.

The chain joins TRBV6-5 to TRBJ1-1; TRBD1 matches 9 bases. Trimming took 6 bases from V and 7 from J; bases not matched to a gene: 6. Germline CDR1 reads MNHEY; CDR2 reads SVGAGI. The CDR3 covers 13 residues. CDR3 sequence (DNA): TGTGCCAGCAGCCAAGGGACAGGGATTGAAGCTTTCTTT. Residues: CASSQGTGIEAFF.

This clone is a singleton in its sample. This rearrangement joins TRBV24-1 to TRBJ1-2; possibly TRBD1 for D (6 bases). Trimming left V 3 bases short and J 7 bases short, with 11 bases between. The germline CDR1 and CDR2 sequences are KGHDR and SFDVKD. CDR3 size: 13 residues. CDR3: CATSDTQGSGYTF. As DNA, the CDR3 is TGTGCCACCAGTGATACACAGGGTTCTGGCTACACCTTC.

This clone occurred once. In DNA, the CDR3 is TGCGCCAGCAGCTCGCTAGGCCTCGGAGGCCCTATTACAGATACGCAGTATTTT. Translation: CASSSLGLGGPITDTQYF. The chain couples TRBV5-1 to TRBJ2-3; weak D call: TRBD2 (5 bases). V dropped 3 bases and J dropped 3 bases, with 23 bases sitting between them. CDR1 and CDR2 from the germline V gene are SGHRS and YFSETQ. The CDR3 totals 18 residues.

This rearrangement joins TRBV7-9 to TRBJ1-1; 9 nucleotides align to TRBD1. The germline gives CDR1 SEHNR, CDR2 FQNEAQ (reference sequence). With 7 bases clipped from V and 0 bases from J, the junction kept 3 bases outside the gene matches. The CDR3 is 14 amino acids. CDR3 region: CASTDRGLNTEAFF. The CDR3 bases are TGTGCCAGCACGGACAGGGGCCTGAACACTGAAGCTTTCTTT.

V is TRBV5-1 and J is TRBJ2-1, with 12 bases aligning to TRBD2. V gave up 4 bases and J gave up 7 bases; unmatched junction bases: 12. This CDR3 is built from 17 residues. Germline loops: CDR1 SGHRS, CDR2 YFSETQ. CDR3 coding DNA: TGCGCCAGCAGCGTAAGGACTAGCGGGGTTATCGGGAATGAGCAGTTCTTC. Translating gives CASSVRTSGVIGNEQFF.

V gene TRBV5-1 combines with J gene TRBJ2-5; tentative D call: TRBD2 (6 bases). The CDR3 extends over 14 amino acids. Germline V lookup: CDR1 SGHRS, CDR2 YFSETQ. With 1 base removed from V and 1 base from J, the gap between germline ends came to 8 bases. The CDR3 protein is CASSLSAGQETQYF. In DNA form, the CDR3 reads TGCGCCAGCAGCTTGTCAGCGGGCCAAGAGACCCAGTACTTC.

The gene calls are TRBV19 and TRBJ2-3, with a tentative D call TRBD2 (5 bases). V lost 7 bases and J lost 2, with 10 bases in between. The CDR3 spans 13 residues. CDR1 is LNHDA and CDR2 is SQIVND in the germline V gene (reference sequence). The CDR3 loop is CASMREPTDTQYF. DNA of the CDR3: TGTGCCAGTATGAGGGAGCCCACAGATACGCAGTATTTT.

This chain uses TRBV5-1 with TRBJ2-1; 9 nucleotides line up with TRBD2. Losses at the gene ends were 2 bases for V and 4 bases for J; bases not matched to a gene: 7. The CDR3 length is 16 residues. Germline CDR1 reads SGHRS; CDR2 reads YFSETQ. The CDR3 DNA sequence: TGCGCCAGCAGCTTAGAAACCAGCGGGGGGTACAATGAGCAGTTCTTC. This codes for CASSLETSGGYNEQFF.

The V call is TRBV7-2, the J call TRBJ1-1; D may be TRBD1 (5 bases). V lost 3 bases to trimming and J lost 4 bases, with 18 bases between them. Looked up from germline, CDR1 is SGHTA and CDR2 is FQGNSA. The CDR3 sequence is 16 residues long. As DNA, the CDR3 is TGTGCCAGCAGCTTCCCCAAGGGCGGGGGAAGCACTGAAGCTTTCTTT. Translated, it gives CASSFPKGGGSTEAFF. The complete variable domain, with remaining parts taken from reference TRBV7-2 and TRBJ1-1, reads GAGVSQSPSNKVTEKGKDVELRCDPISGHTALYWYRQSLGQGLEFLIYFQGNSAPDKSGLPSDRFSAERTGGSVSTLTIQRTQQEDSAVYLCASSFPKGGGSTEAFFGQGTRLTVV.

The J gene is TRBJ1-5, the V gene TRBV19; 7 nucleotides line up with TRBD1. With V trimmed by 6 bases and J by 0 bases, 11 bases remained unmatched. This CDR3 has 17 residues. Germline-derived CDR1 and CDR2 are LNHDA and SQIVND (reference sequence). The DNA for the CDR3 is TGTGCCAGTAGCTCTACCGGGACAGCCATTAGCAATCAGCCCCAGCATTTT. Protein product: CASSSTGTAISNQPQHF.

The rearrangement links TRBV18 to TRBJ2-5, with D possibly TRBD1 on 6 matching bases. V was clipped by 3 bases and J by 5 bases, with 10 bases between them. Per germline, CDR1 KGHSH and CDR2 LQKENI. This CDR3 has 13 amino acids. In DNA, the CDR3 is TGTGCCAGCTCACCGGGACACTGGGAGACCCAGTACTTC. Its protein product is CASSPGHWETQYF.

The chain links TRBV2 to TRBJ1-1; TRBD1 matches at 8 bases. Germline V gene lookup returns CDR1 SNHLY and CDR2 FYNNEI. The CDR3 runs to 13 residues. V lost 2 bases and J lost 5; bases outside the gene matches: 1. This CDR3 reads CASSETGGTEAFF. DNA of the CDR3: TGTGCCAGCAGTGAAACAGGGGGTACTGAAGCTTTCTTT.

The chain carries TRBV7-2 and TRBJ1-1; the D is unclear. The germline gives CDR1 SGHTA, CDR2 FQGNSA. The CDR3 extends over 14 amino acids. The germline V and J ends were trimmed by 5 bases and 1 base, with 11 bases remaining between them. In DNA form, the CDR3 reads TGTGCCAGCAGCCTCGCTACAGAGAACACTGAAGCTTTCTTT. Encoded protein: CASSLATENTEAFF.

Comment on this clone: Mismatch with germline at one junction end may stem from a read error. The rearrangement uses TRBV7-8 and TRBJ2-3; 8 bases are a match to TRBD2. Germline V gives CDR1 SGHVS, CDR2 FQNEAQ. CDR3 size: 15 residues. The CDR3 DNA follows: TGTGCCAGCAGCTTACGCGCGGGGGGTCCTGATATGCAGTATTTT. Translated: CASSLRAGGPDMQYF.

This clone was seen once. This chain connects TRBV6-1 to TRBJ2-1; 9 bases match TRBD2. V shed 3 bases, J shed 6 bases, and the junction held 6 bases outside the gene matches. This CDR3 has 15 amino acids. The germline V gene has CDR1 MNHNS and CDR2 SASEGT. CDR3 loop: CASSERGGRSNEQFF. The CDR3 DNA reads TGTGCCAGCAGTGAGCGGGGGGGCCGATCCAATGAGCAGTTCTTC.

The chain recombines TRBV13 with TRBJ1-3, with D maybe TRBD1 (6 bases). Trimming pared 5 bases from V and 3 bases from J, leaving 11 bases between. The germline gives CDR1 PRHDT, CDR2 FYEKMQ (reference sequence). This CDR3 contains 14 residues. The CDR3 here is CASSPRGFGNTIYF. In DNA form, the CDR3 reads TGTGCCAGCAGCCCCAGGGGTTTTGGAAACACCATATATTTT.